The T cell receptor beta chain under discussion was sequenced for a study of blood T cells in healthy people across ages. The use of a sample-barcoded 5' primer and a J-beta primer mix characterized a second PCR of roughly 6 to 11 cycles. From the 5' RACE reads, TCRdb called clonotypes with MiXCR, one entry per CDR3 protein. The sample shows 550,000 to 750,000 distinct CDR3 sequences, around 21% of them seen only once. V dropped 8 bases and J dropped 9 bases, with 17 bases sitting between them. CDR1 and CDR2 (germline): MDHEN, SYDVKM. The CDR3 runs 13 residues. The clonotype comes from a man between 65 and 79 years old in good health. The chain joins TRBV28 to TRBJ2-1, with a weak D call TRBD2 (6 bases). The source material was blood. CDR3: CASATGVGGEQFF. CDR3 sequence (DNA): TGTGCCAGCGCCACGGGGGTGGGCGGTGAGCAGTTCTTC.